The 8 T cell receptor beta chains in this list originate from one sample, sequenced in a study of shared clonotypes between healthy human individuals. Naive-designated CD8 cells lacked CD45RO, were positively enriched for CCR7, and omitted terminally differentiated effector memory CD45RA+ cells. The protocol was immunoSEQ multiplex PCR, while the TCRdb copy is restricted to in-frame clones and leaves out a portion. The repertoire holds some 2.1 million clones, with around 96% as singletons. The sample consisted of naive CD8+ T cells sorted from blood. Receptors were obtained from a man aged 18 to 29 in good health.

CDR3 sequence: CASSAMRQGHLYEQYF. In DNA, the CDR3 is TGTGCCAGCAGTGCCATGAGACAGGGCCACCTCTACGAGCAGTACTTC. The chain recombines TRBV6-1 with TRBJ2-7; 7 positions match TRBD1. Per the germline V gene, CDR1 is MNHNS and CDR2 is SASEGT. This CDR3 comprises 16 residues. Trimming removed 4 bases from V and 3 bases from J; junction bases left unmatched: 12.

Only one count was recorded for this clone. The rearrangement uses TRBV9 and TRBJ1-1; D uncertain. CDR1 is SGDLS and CDR2 is YYNGEE in the germline V gene. Trimming took off 0 bases at V and 0 bases at J, with 9 bases between the two ends. The CDR3 sequence is 15 residues long. CDR3 region: CASSVESVMNTEAFF. The CDR3 coding sequence is TGTGCCAGCAGCGTAGAAAGTGTAATGAACACTGAAGCTTTCTTT.

The V call is TRBV7-9, the J call TRBJ2-1, with D unclear. The CDR3 extends over 13 amino acids. V lost 5 bases to trimming and J lost 8 bases, with 13 bases between them. Germline CDR1 SEHNR, CDR2 FQNEAQ (reference sequence). Here the CDR3 reads CASSHPQGDEQFF. CDR3 DNA sequence: TGTGCCAGCAGCCATCCCCAAGGTGATGAGCAGTTCTTC.

The chain links TRBV4-3 to TRBJ2-1; 10 bases agree with TRBD1. Looked up from germline, CDR1 is LGHNA and CDR2 is YSLEER. The junction had 4 bases not matched to a gene; V was cut back by 1 base and J by 7 bases. CDR3 length: 15 amino acids. CDR3 DNA: TGCGCCAGCAGCCAAGGACAGGGGGCTATTAATGAGCAGTTCTTC. This codes for CASSQGQGAINEQFF.

This chain uses TRBV2 with TRBJ2-3; 7 positions agree with TRBD1. The junction had 13 bases not matched to a gene; V was cut back by 5 bases and J by 2 bases. Germline V gene lookup returns CDR1 SNHLY and CDR2 FYNNEI. The CDR3 loop spans 17 amino acids. The CDR3 loop is CASSWDGDSSLTDTQYF. CDR3 nucleotides: TGTGCCAGCAGTTGGGACGGGGACAGCAGCCTCACAGATACGCAGTATTTT.

As for this clone: The sample has other DNA sequences that encode this CDR3 too. This rearrangement joins TRBV6-6 to TRBJ2-2; the D is unclear. V lost 0 bases and J 4 bases, leaving 3 bases between the germline ends. Germline loops: CDR1 MNHNY, CDR2 SVGAGI (reference sequence). The CDR3 extends over 13 amino acids. The CDR3 nucleotides read TGTGCCAGCAGTTACTCGAGCACCGGGGAGCTGTTTTTT. This encodes CASSYSSTGELFF.

This clone was counted a single time. Other DNA sequences in the sample encode the same CDR3. The rearrangement joins TRBV5-1 to TRBJ1-1; D might be TRBD1 (5 bases). Trimming left V 4 bases short and J 4 bases short, with 11 bases between. This CDR3 has 13 residues. Per the germline V gene, CDR1 is SGHRS and CDR2 is YFSETQ. The DNA of the CDR3 is TGCGCCAGCAGCCTGACGGGGCTCACTGAAGCTTTCTTT. This sequence encodes CASSLTGLTEAFF.

The chain is built from TRBV15 and TRBJ2-7; D gene unclear. The germline CDR1 and CDR2 sequences are LNHNV and YYDKDF (reference sequence). The length of the CDR3 is 16 residues. V was trimmed by 3 bases and J by 0 bases, leaving 15 bases between them. The CDR3 spells CATSSPTARSSYEQYF. CDR3 DNA sequence: TGTGCCACCAGCAGTCCCACAGCTAGGAGCTCCTACGAGCAGTACTTC. The full variable domain, with the rest looked up from reference TRBV15 and TRBJ2-7, is DAMVIQNPRYQVTQFGKPVTLSCSQTLNHNVMYWYQQKSSQAPKLLFHYYDKDFNNEADTPDNFQSRRPNTSFCFLDIRSPGLGDTAMYLCATSSPTARSSYEQYFGPGTRLTVT.